This TCR beta chain was sequenced in a study of blood T cell repertoires in COVID-19. The repertoire was sequenced with immunoSEQ multiplex PCR; TCRdb's copy has only in-frame clones and lacks some. The sample contains 200,000 to 300,000 clones, about nine tenths of which appear only once. Per germline, CDR1 SGHTA and CDR2 FQGTGA. This CDR3 region has 13 residues. The J segment lost 2 bases and the V segment lost 9 bases, leaving 5 bases of the junction unmatched. This TCR came from a woman in her sixties or seventies who had recovered from COVID-19. Sequenced input: peripheral blood. V and J are TRBV7-3 and TRBJ2-3; 7 bases match TRBD2. The CDR3 region has the DNA TGTGCCAGTTCAGCGGGGCCCACAGATACGCAGTATTTT. This translates into CASSAGPTDTQYF.